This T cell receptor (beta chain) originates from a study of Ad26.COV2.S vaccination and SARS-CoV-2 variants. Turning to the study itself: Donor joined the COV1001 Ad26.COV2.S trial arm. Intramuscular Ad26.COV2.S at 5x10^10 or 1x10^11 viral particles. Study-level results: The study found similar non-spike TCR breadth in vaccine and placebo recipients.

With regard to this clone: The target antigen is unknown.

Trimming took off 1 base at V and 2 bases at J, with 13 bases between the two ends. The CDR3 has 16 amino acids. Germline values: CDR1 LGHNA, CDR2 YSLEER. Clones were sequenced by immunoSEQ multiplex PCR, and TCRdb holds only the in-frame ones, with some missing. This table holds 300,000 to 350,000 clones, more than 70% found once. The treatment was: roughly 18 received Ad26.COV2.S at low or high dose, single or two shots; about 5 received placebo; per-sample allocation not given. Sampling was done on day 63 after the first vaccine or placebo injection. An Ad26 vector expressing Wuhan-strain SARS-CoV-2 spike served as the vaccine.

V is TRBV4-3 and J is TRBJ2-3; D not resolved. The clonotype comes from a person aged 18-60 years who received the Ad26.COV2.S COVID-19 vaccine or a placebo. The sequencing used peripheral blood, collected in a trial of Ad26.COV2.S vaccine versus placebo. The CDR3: CASSQGSSRNTDTQYF. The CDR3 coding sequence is TGCGCCAGCAGCCAAGGTAGTAGCCGTAACACAGATACGCAGTATTTT.